The next 5 T cell receptor beta chains were all read from a single sample in a study of blood T cell repertoires in COVID-19. Here immunoSEQ multiplex PCR was the method, and the copy in TCRdb shows in-frame clones only, minus some. Seen here are approximately 92,000 clones, around 88% observed once, and the top ten hold around 17%. The sample was peripheral blood. These receptors originate from a woman aged 60 to 75 with COVID-19, enrolled during active disease.

V gene TRBV11-2 combines with J gene TRBJ2-7; TRBD1 might be the D (7 bases). CDR1 and CDR2 (germline): SGHAT, FQNNGV. V lost 5 bases and J lost 3, with 17 bases in between. The CDR3 runs to 15 residues. CDR3 bases: TGTGCCAGCAGCCCAGGGGGGCAGGGGCTCTACGAGCAGTACTTC. Its protein is CASSPGGQGLYEQYF.

This chain connects TRBV7-8 to TRBJ2-7; D is unclear. Germline CDR1 reads SGHVS; CDR2 reads FQNEAQ. The V gene lost 2 bases and the J gene lost 1 base, with 3 bases spanning the gap. The CDR3 consists of 12 residues. The CDR3 loop reads CASSLRSYEQYF. As DNA, the CDR3 is TGTGCCAGCAGCTTACGGTCCTACGAGCAGTACTTC.

The chain is built from TRBV5-4 and TRBJ2-2, with TRBD2 as a possible D gene (6 bases). CDR3 length: 16 residues. From germline, CDR1 is SGHNT and CDR2 YYREEE (reference sequence). With 4 bases removed from V and 0 bases from J, the gap between germline ends came to 13 bases. The CDR3 sequence is CASSRTGEANTGELFF. The DNA for the CDR3 is TGTGCCAGCAGCAGGACGGGGGAAGCGAACACCGGGGAGCTGTTTTTT.

This chain links TRBV4-3 with TRBJ2-5; TRBD1 matches at 10 bases. CDR1 and CDR2 from the germline V gene are LGHNA and YSLEER. The J segment lost 5 bases and the V segment lost 2 bases, leaving 5 bases of the junction unmatched. The CDR3 contains 15 residues. CDR3 region: CASSQPGQGFETQYF. CDR3 coding DNA: TGCGCCAGCAGCCAACCGGGACAGGGGTTTGAGACCCAGTACTTC.

V is TRBV9 and J is TRBJ2-1; TRBD2 matches 7 bases. The CDR3 has 15 residues. Germline CDR1 and CDR2: SGDLS and YYNGEE. V was pared by 0 bases and J by 5 bases, with 5 bases of the junction left unmatched. The CDR3 loop is CASSVGAGDHNEQFF. CDR3 in DNA: TGTGCCAGCAGCGTAGGGGCGGGGGATCACAATGAGCAGTTCTTC.